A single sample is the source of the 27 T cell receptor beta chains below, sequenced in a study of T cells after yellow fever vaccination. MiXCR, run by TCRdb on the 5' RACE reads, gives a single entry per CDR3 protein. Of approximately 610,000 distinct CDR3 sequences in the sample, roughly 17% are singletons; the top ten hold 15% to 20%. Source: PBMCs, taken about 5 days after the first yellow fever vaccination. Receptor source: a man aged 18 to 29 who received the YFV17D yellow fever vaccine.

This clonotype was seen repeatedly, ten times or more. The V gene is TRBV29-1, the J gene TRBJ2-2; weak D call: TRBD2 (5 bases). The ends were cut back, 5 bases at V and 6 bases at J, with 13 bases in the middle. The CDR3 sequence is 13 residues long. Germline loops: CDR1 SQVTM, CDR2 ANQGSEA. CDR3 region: CSVPGGHPGELFF. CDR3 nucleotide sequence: TGCAGCGTTCCGGGCGGGCATCCCGGGGAGCTGTTTTTT.

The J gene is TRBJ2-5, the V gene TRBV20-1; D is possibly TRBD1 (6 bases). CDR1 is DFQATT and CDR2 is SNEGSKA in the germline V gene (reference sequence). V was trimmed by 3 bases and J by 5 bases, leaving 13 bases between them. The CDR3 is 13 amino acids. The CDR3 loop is CSARGNRVETQYF. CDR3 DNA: TGCAGTGCTAGGGGTAACAGGGTTGAGACCCAGTACTTC.

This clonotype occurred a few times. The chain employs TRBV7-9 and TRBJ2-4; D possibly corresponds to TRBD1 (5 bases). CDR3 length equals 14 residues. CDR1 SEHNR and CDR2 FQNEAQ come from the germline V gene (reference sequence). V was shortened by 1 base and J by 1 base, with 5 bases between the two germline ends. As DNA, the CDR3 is TGTGCCAGCAGCTTAGAGGGGGCCAAAAACATTCAGTACTTC. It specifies CASSLEGAKNIQYF.

The CDR3 protein is CASSLSEQETQYF. The CDR3 nucleotides read TGTGCCAGCAGTTTGTCAGAACAAGAGACCCAGTACTTC. This sequence joins TRBV12-3 or TRBV12-4 and TRBJ2-5; D remains ambiguous. CDR3 length: 13 residues. The germline V and J ends were trimmed by 3 bases and 2 bases, with 7 bases remaining between them.

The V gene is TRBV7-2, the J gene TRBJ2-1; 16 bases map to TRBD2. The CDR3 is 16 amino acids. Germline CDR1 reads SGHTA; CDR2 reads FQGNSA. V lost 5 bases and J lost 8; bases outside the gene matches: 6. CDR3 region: CASSQQGLAGGHEQFF. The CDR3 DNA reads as TGTGCCAGCAGCCAACAGGGACTAGCGGGGGGGCATGAGCAGTTCTTC.

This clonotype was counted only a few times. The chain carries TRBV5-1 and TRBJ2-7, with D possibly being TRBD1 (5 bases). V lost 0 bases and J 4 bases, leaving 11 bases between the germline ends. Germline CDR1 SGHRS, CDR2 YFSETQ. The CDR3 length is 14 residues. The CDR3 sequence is CASSLATDTYEQYF. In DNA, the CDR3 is TGCGCCAGCAGCTTGGCGACGGACACTTACGAGCAGTACTTC.

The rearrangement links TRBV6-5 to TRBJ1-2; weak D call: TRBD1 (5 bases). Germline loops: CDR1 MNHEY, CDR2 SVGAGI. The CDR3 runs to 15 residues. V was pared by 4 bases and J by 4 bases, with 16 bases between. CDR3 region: CASSWRGMGSYGYTF. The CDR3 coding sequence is TGTGCCAGCAGTTGGCGGGGGATGGGTAGCTATGGCTACACCTTC.

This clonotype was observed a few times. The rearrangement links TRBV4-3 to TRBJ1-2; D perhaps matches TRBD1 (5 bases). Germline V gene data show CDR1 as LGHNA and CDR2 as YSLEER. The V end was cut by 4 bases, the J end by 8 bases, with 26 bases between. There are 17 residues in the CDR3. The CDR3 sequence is CASSPRDSGESAIGYTF. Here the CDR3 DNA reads TGCGCCAGCAGCCCGCGAGATTCGGGGGAAAGCGCGATCGGCTACACCTTC.

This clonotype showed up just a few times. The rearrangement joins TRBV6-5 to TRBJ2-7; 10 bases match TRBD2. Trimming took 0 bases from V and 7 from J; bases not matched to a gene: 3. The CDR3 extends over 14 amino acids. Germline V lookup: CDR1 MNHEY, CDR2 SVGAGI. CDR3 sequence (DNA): TGTGCCAGCAGTTACTCGAGGGGACTAGCGGAGCAGTACGTC. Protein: CASSYSRGLAEQYV.

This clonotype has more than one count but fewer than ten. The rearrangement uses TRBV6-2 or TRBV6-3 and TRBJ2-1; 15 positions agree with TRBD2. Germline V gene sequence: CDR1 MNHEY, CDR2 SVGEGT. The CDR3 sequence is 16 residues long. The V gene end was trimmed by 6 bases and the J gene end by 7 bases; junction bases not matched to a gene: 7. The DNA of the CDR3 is TGTGCCAGCAGCCCCTTGGGACTAGCGGGGGGTAATGAGCAGTTCTTC. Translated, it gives CASSPLGLAGGNEQFF.

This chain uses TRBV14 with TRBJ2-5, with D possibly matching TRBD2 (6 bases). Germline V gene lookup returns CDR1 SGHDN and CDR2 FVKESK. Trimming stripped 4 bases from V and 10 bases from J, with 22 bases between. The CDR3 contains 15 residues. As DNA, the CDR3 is TGTGCCAGCAGCCCCCAGGGACTGCCCGGGGTGATCCAGTACTTC. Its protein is CASSPQGLPGVIQYF.

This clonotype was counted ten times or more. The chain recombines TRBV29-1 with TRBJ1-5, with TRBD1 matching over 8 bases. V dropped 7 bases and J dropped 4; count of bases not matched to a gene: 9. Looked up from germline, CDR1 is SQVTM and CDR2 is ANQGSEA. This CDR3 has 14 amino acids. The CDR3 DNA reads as TGCAGCGCCCGGACAGGGAGGGGAAATCAGCCCCAGCATTTT. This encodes CSARTGRGNQPQHF. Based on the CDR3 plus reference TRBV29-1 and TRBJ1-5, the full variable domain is SAVISQKPSRDICQRGTSLTIQCQVDSQVTMMFWYRQQPGQSLTLIATANQGSEATYESGFVIDKFPISRPNLTFSTLTVSNMSPEDSSIYLCSARTGRGNQPQHFGDGTRLSIL.

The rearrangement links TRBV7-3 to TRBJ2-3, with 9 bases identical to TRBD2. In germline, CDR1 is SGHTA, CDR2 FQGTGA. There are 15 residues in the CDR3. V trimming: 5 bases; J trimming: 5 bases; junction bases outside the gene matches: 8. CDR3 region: CASSPGAGGQDTQYF. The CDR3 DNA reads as TGTGCCAGCAGCCCGGGAGCGGGGGGACAAGATACGCAGTATTTT.

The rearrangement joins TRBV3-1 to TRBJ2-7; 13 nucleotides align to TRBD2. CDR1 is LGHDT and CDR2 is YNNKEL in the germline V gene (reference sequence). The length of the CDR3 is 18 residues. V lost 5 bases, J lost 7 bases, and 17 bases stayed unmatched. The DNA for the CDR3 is TGTGCCAGCAGCGGGCATCCCAGGACTAGCGGGGGAGCTAGGGAGCAGTACGTC. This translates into CASSGHPRTSGGAREQYV.

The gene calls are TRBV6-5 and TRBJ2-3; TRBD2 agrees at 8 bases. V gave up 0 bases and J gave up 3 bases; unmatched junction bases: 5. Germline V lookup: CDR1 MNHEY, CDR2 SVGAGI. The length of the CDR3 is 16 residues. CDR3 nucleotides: TGTGCCAGCAGTTACTCGCTAGTAGCGGGGACAGATACGCAGTATTTT. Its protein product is CASSYSLVAGTDTQYF.

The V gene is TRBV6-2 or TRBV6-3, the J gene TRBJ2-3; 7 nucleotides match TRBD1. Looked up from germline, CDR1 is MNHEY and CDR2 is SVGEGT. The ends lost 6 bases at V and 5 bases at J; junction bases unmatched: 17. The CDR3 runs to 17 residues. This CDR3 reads CASSTDLRQGLVDTQYF. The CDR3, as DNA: TGTGCCAGCAGCACAGACCTTAGACAGGGCCTGGTAGATACGCAGTATTTT.

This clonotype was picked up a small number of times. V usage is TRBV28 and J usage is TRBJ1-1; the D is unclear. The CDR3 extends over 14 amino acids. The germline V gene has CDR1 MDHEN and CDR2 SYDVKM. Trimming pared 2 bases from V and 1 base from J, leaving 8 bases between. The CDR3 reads CASSLTTANTEAFF. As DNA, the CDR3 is TGTGCCAGCAGTTTAACCACAGCGAACACTGAAGCTTTCTTT. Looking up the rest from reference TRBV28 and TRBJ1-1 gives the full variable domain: DVKVTQSSRYLVKRTGEKVFLECVQDMDHENMFWYRQDPGLGLRLIYFSYDVKMKEKGDIPEGYSVSREKKERFSLILESASTNQTSMYLCASSLTTANTEAFFGQGTRLTVV.

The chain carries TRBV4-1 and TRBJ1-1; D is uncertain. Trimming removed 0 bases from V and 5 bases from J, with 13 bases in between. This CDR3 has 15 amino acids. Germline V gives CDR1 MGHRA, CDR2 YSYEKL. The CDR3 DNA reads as TGCGCCAGCAGCCAAGAAGCCCTATCGGGGACTGAAGCTTTCTTT. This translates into CASSQEALSGTEAFF.

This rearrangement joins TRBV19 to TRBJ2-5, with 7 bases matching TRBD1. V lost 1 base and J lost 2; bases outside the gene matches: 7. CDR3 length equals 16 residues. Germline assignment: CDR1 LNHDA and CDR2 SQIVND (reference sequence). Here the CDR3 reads CASSIVTGVPQETQYF. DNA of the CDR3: TGTGCCAGTAGTATAGTTACAGGGGTCCCACAAGAGACCCAGTACTTC.

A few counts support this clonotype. This CDR3 reads CSVVPLQTYEQYV. Here the CDR3 DNA reads TGCAGCGTTGTGCCCCTGCAAACCTACGAGCAGTACGTC. This rearrangement joins TRBV29-1 to TRBJ2-7, with D hard to call. There are 13 residues in the CDR3. V shed 4 bases and J shed 2 bases, with 12 bases lying between them. CDR1 is SQVTM, CDR2 ANQGSEA, per germline.

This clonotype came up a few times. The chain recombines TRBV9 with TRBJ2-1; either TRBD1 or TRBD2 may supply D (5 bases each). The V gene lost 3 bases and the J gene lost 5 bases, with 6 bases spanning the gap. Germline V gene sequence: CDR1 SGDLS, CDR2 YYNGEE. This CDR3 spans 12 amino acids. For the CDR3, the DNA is TGTGCCAGCAGCGGAGGGGACAATGAGCAGTTCTTC. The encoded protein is CASSGGDNEQFF. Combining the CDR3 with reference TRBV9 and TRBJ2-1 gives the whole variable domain DSGVTQTPKHLITATGQRVTLRCSPRSGDLSVYWYQQSLDQGLQFLIQYYNGEERAKGNILERFSAQQFPDLHSELNLSSLELGDSALYFCASSGGDNEQFFGPGTRLTVL.

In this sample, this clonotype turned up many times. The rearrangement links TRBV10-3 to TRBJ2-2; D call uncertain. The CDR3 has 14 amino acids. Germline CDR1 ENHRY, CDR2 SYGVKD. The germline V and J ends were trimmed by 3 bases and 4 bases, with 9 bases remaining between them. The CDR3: CAISDGDSTGELFF. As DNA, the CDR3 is TGTGCCATCAGTGATGGAGATTCCACCGGGGAGCTGTTTTTT.

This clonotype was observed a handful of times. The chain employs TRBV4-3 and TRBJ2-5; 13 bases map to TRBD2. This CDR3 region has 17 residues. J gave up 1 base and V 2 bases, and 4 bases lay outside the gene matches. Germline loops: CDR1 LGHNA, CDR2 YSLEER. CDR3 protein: CASSQRLAGGPQETQYF. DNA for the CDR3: TGCGCCAGCAGCCAACGACTAGCGGGGGGTCCCCAAGAGACCCAGTACTTC.

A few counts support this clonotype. The CDR3 DNA sequence: TGCAGCGTTGAGGGGGGTCCCAATGAGCAGTTCTTC. Protein: CSVEGGPNEQFF. This sequence joins TRBV29-1 and TRBJ2-1; weak D call: TRBD2 (6 bases). With 3 bases removed from V and 6 bases from J, the gap between germline ends came to 9 bases. Germline V lookup: CDR1 SQVTM, CDR2 ANQGSEA. This CDR3 region has 12 residues.

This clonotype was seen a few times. CDR3 in DNA: TGCGCCAGCAGCCAAGAACGATTCGGTCAGCCCCAGCATTTT. Translating gives CASSQERFGQPQHF. The rearrangement joins TRBV4-3 to TRBJ1-5; D unclear. V lost 0 bases to trimming and J lost 6 bases, with 9 bases between them. The CDR3 extends over 14 amino acids. Looked up from germline, CDR1 is LGHNA and CDR2 is YSLEER.

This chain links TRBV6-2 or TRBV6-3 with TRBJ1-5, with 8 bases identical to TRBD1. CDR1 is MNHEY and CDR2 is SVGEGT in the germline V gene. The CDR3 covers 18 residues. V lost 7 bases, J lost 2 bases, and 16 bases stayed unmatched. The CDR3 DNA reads TGTGCCAGCAACACTGACAGGGGTCAATTTGTAGGCAATCAGCCCCAGCATTTT. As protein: CASNTDRGQFVGNQPQHF.

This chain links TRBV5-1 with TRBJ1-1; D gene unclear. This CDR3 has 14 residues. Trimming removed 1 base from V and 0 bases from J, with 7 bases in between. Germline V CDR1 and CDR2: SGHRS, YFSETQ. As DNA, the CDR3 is TGCGCCAGCAGCTTGAACAGCCTGAACACTGAAGCTTTCTTT. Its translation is CASSLNSLNTEAFF.